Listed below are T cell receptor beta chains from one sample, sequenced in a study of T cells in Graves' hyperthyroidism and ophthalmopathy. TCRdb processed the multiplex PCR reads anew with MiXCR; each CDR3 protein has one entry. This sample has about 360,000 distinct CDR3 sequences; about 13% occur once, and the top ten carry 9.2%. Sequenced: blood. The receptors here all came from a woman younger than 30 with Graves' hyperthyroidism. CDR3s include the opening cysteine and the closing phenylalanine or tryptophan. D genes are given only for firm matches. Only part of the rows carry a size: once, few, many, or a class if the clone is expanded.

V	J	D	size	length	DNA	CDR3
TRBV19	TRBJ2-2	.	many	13	TGTGCCAGTAGTGCCCTAGTGACCCGGGAGCTGTTTTTT	CASSALVTRELFF
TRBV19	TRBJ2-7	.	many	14	TGTGCCAGTAGTGCGCAGGGAAGCCCCTACGAGCAGTACTTC	CASSAQGSPYEQYF
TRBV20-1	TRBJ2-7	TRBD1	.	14	TGCAGTGCTAGGGGGAGCCAGGGGGAAAAAAAGCAGTACTTC	CSARGSQGEKKQYF
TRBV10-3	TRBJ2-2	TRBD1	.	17	TGTGCCATCAATGGGGGCGGATCACAGGGGGCTACCGGGGAGCTGTTTTTT	CAINGGGSQGATGELFF
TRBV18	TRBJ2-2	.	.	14	TGTGCCAGCTCCGAGGGACTGGGAACCGGGGAGCTGTTTTTT	CASSEGLGTGELFF
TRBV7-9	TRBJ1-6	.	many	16	TGTGCCAGCAGCGCCGGTGGGGGGGGATATAATTCACCCCTCCACTTT	CASSAGGGGYNSPLHF
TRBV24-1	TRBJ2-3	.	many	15	TGTGCCACCAGTGATGTCGCAGGGGTCCCAGATACGCAGTATTTT	CATSDVAGVPDTQYF
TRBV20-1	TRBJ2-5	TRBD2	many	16	TGCAGTGCTAGAGATCCTGGGACTAGCGGCCAAGAGACCCAGTACTTC	CSARDPGTSGQETQYF
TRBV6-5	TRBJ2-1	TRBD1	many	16	TGTGCCAGCAGTTACTTAGGGACAGGGGCCTACAATGAGCAGTTCTTC	CASSYLGTGAYNEQFF
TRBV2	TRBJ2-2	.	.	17	TGTGCCAGCATCCGCCCGGACCAAAGGACGAACACCGGGGAGCTGTTTTTT	CASIRPDQRTNTGELFF
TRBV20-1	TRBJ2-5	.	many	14	TGCAGTGCTAGGAGTTGGGCCACCCAAGAGACCCAGTACTTC	CSARSWATQETQYF
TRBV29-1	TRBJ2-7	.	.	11	TGCAGCGCCCTTTTAAGCACCGAGCAGTACTTC	CSALLSTEQYF
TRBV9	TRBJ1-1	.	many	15	TGTGCCAGCAGCGAACGGGACACCCTGAACACTGAAGCTTTCTTT	CASSERDTLNTEAFF
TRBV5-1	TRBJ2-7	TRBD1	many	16	TGCGCCAGCAGGCGTACCGGGACAGGGGATCCCTACGAGCAGTACTTC	CASRRTGTGDPYEQYF
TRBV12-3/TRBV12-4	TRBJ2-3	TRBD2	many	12	TGTGCCAGCAGTCGGACTAGCGGTACGCAGTATTTT	CASSRTSGTQYF
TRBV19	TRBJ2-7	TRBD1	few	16	TGTGCCAGTAGTTTGAACTCGGGACAGGCGTCCCTCGAGCAGTACTTC	CASSLNSGQASLEQYF
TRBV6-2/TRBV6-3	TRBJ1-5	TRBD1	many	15	TGTGCCAGCAGCCGCGGACAGGGAGGTAGTCAGCCCCAGCATTTT	CASSRGQGGSQPQHF
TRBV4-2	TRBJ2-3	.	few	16	TGTGCCAGCAGCCAAGAGTCAGCGCGGGGCACAGATACGCAGTATTTT	CASSQESARGTDTQYF
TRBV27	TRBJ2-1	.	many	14	TGTGCCAGCAGTTCCGGGGGGCTTTGGAATGAGCAGTTCTTC	CASSSGGLWNEQFF
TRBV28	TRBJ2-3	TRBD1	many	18	TGTGCCAGCAGTTTAAAATACCCGGACAGGGGTTTGGCGGATACGCAGTATTTT	CASSLKYPDRGLADTQYF
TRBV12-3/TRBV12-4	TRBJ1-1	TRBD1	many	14	TGTGCCAGCGGATACAGGGGGCAGAACACTGAAGCTTTCTTT	CASGYRGQNTEAFF
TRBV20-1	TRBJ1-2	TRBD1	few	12	TGCAGTGCCTTGACAGGGGGAGGTGGCTACACCTTC	CSALTGGGGYTF
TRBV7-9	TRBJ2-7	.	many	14	TGTGCCAGCAGCTTAGGTCACGATCGCTACGAGCAGTACTTC	CASSLGHDRYEQYF
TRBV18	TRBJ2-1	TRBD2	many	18	TGTGCCAGCTCACCCCTCACGGGACTAGCGATTAGATACAATGAGCAGTTCTTC	CASSPLTGLAIRYNEQFF
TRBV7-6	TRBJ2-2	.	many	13	TGTGCCAGCAGAGCGGATGGGGCCGGGGAGCTGTTTTTT	CASRADGAGELFF
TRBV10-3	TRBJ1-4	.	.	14	TGTGCCATCAGTGAGTCCCGGGGACATGAAAAACTGTTTTTT	CAISESRGHEKLFF
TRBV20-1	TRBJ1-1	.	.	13	TGCAGTGCAAGGACAGTTTTGAACACTGAAGCTTTCTTT	CSARTVLNTEAFF
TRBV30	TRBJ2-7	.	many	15	TGTGCCTGGAGTGTACGGGGGCATCGGACCTACGAGCAGTACTTC	CAWSVRGHRTYEQYF
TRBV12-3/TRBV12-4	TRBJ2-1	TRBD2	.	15	TGTGCCAGCAGAACGACTAGCGGGGACTACAATGAGCAGTTCTTC	CASRTTSGDYNEQFF
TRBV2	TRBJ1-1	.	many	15	TGTGCCAGCAGTGATGAGGGGTGGTTTGGGACTGAAGCTTTCTTT	CASSDEGWFGTEAFF
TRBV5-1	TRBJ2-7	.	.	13	TGCGCCAGCAGCTTGGAGCTACTCTACGAGCAGTACTTC	CASSLELLYEQYF
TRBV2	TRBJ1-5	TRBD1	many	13	TGTGCCACCGCCGGGACAGGGGATCAGCCCCAGCATTTT	CATAGTGDQPQHF
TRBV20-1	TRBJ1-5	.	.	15	TGCAGTGCTAGAGGAAAAGGGGCCCGCAATCAGCCCCAGCATTTT	CSARGKGARNQPQHF
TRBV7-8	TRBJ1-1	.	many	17	TGTGCCAGCAGCTTATCCCGCTGGAGAGGGCGGGACACTGAAGCTTTCTTT	CASSLSRWRGRDTEAFF
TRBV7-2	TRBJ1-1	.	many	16	TGTGCCAGCAGCCTGACGGGGGGGACTAGAAACACTGAAGCTTTCTTT	CASSLTGGTRNTEAFF
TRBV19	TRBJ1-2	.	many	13	TGTGCCAGTAGTATGTCGCAGGCCTATGGCTACACCTTC	CASSMSQAYGYTF
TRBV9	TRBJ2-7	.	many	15	TGTGCCAGCAGCGTGGGGAGGCAGTTCGGCTACGAGCAGTACTTC	CASSVGRQFGYEQYF
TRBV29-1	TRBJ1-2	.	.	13	TGCAGCGATGACACTACAAATAGCTATGGCTACACCTTC	CSDDTTNSYGYTF
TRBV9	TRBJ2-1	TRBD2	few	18	TGTGCCAGCAGCGTAAGCAGAGATAAAGCGGGAGGGCCGGAAGAGCAGTTCTTC	CASSVSRDKAGGPEEQFF
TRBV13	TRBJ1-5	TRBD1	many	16	TGTGCCAGCAGCCAGCACAGGGGCTCGGGGAATCAGCCCCAGCATTTT	CASSQHRGSGNQPQHF
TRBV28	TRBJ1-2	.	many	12	TGTGCCAGCACTGGGGGCCCCTATGGCTACACCTTC	CASTGGPYGYTF
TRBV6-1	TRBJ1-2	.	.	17	TGTGCCAGCGGTTGGGGCAAGGGGCGGCTGATTAGCTATGGCTACACCTTC	CASGWGKGRLISYGYTF
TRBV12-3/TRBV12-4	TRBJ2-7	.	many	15	TGTGCCAGCACTCCCGGGGTAGCGCTATCCTACGAGCAGTACTTC	CASTPGVALSYEQYF
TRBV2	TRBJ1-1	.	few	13	TGTGCCAGCAGCCCGGACATCTACACTGAAGCTTTCTTT	CASSPDIYTEAFF
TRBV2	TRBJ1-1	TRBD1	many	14	TGTGCCAGCAGGACTGACAGGGCCCCAACTGAAGCTTTCTTT	CASRTDRAPTEAFF
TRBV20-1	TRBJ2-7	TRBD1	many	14	TGCAGTGCTTCCGGACAGGCAAATTCCTACGAGCAGTACTTC	CSASGQANSYEQYF